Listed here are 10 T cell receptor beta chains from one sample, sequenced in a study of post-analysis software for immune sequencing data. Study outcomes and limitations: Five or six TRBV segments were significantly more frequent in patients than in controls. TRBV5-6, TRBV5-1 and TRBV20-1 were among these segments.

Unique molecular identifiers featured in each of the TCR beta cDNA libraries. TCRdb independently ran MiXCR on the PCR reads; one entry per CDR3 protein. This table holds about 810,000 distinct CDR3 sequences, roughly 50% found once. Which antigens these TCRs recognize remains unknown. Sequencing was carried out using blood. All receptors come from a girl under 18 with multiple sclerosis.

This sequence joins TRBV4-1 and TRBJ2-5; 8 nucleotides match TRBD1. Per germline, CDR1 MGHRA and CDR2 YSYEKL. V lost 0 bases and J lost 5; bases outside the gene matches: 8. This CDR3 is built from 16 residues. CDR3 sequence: CASSQEGAGGLETQYF. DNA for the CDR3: TGCGCCAGCAGCCAAGAGGGGGCAGGGGGCCTCGAGACCCAGTACTTC.

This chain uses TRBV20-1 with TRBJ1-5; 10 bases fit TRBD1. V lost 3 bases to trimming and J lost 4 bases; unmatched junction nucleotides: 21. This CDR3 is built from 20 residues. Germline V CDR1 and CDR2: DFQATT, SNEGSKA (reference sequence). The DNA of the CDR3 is TGCAGTGCTAGGGGGGACAGGGGTCCGCCCCGGATGGGTCTTAATCAGCCCCAGCATTTT. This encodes CSARGDRGPPRMGLNQPQHF.

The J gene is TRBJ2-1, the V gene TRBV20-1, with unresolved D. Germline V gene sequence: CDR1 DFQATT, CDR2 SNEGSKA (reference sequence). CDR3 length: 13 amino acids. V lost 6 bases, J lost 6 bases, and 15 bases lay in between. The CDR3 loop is CSAKYAPRNEQFF. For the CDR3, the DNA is TGCAGTGCCAAATACGCCCCTCGCAATGAGCAGTTCTTC.

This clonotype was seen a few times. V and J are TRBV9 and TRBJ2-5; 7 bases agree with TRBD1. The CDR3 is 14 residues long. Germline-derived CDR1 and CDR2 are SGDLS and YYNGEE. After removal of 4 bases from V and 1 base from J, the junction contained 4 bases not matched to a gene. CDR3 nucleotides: TGTGCCAGCAGCACCCGACAGGGCCAAGAGACCCAGTACTTC. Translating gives CASSTRQGQETQYF. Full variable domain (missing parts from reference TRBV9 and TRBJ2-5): DSGVTQTPKHLITATGQRVTLRCSPRSGDLSVYWYQQSLDQGLQFLIQYYNGEERAKGNILERFSAQQFPDLHSELNLSSLELGDSALYFCASSTRQGQETQYFGPGTRLLVL.

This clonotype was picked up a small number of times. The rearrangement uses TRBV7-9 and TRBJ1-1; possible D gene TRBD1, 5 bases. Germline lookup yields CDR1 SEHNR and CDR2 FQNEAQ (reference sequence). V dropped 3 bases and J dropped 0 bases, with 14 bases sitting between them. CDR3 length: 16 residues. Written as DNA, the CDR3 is TGTGCCAGCAGCTTCGGGGGGGTCCCAATGAACACTGAAGCTTTCTTT. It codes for CASSFGGVPMNTEAFF.

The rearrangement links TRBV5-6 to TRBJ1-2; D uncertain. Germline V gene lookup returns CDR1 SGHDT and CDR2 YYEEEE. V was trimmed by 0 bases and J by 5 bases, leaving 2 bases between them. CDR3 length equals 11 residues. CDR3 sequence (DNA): TGTGCCAGCAGCTTGGAATATGGCTACACCTTC. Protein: CASSLEYGYTF.

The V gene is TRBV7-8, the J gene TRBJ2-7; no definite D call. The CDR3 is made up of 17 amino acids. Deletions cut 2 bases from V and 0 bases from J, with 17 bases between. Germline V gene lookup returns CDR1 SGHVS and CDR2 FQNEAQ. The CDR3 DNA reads TGTGCCAGCAGCTTACACGAACCGCGACTTTCCTCCTACGAGCAGTACTTC. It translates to CASSLHEPRLSSYEQYF.

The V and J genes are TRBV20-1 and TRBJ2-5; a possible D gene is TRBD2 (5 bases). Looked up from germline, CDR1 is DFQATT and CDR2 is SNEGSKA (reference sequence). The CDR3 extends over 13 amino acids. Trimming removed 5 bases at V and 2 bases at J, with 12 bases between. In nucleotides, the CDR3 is TGCAGTGCTCATAGGACTTCTCAAGAGACCCAGTACTTC. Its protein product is CSAHRTSQETQYF.

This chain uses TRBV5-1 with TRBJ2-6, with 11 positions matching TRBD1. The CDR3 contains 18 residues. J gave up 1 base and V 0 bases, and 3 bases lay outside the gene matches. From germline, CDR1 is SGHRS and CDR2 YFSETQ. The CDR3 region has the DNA TGCGCCAGCAGCTTGGAAGGACAGGGGGCATCTGGGGCCAACGTCCTGACTTTC. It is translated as CASSLEGQGASGANVLTF.

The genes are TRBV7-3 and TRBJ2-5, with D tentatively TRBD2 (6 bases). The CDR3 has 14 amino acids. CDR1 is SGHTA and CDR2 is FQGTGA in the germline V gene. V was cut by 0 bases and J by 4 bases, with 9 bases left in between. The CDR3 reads CASSLTGSGETQYF. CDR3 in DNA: TGTGCCAGCAGCTTAACGGGTAGCGGAGAGACCCAGTACTTC.